Here is one T cell receptor beta chain with its context. The antigen remains undetermined. TCRdb re-called the 5' RACE reads and catalogs CDR3 proteins one per entry, DNA excluded. The sample's table shows roughly 450,000 distinct CDR3 sequences. The CDR3 totals 12 residues. Germline V gene sequence: CDR1 LNHDA, CDR2 SQIVND (reference sequence). The sample belongs to a study of T cells expressing NK-cell markers. Looking at the study overall: Sorted CD3+CD56-NKG2C+, CD3+CD56+NKG2C- and CD3+CD56+NKG2C+ T cells were the source of the TCR beta repertoires. Serological testing identified seven of the eight sequenced donors as HCMV-seropositive and one as seronegative.

The study's findings and limits: In more than 5 donors, dominant CD3+CD56+NKG2C+ clones formed 1.0-7.0% of CD8+ cells.

The receptor was derived from a woman in her forties or fifties in good health. The V call is TRBV19, the J call TRBJ1-4; the D gene TCRdb calls, TRBD1, cannot be checked with no DNA. Sequencing was done on a sample of blood T cells: a sorted CD56 or NKG2C T cell subset, CD4+ or CD8+ T cells, or bulk PBMC T cells (not recorded which). The CDR3 region is CASSTRQGVLFF.